This TCR beta chain was retrieved from a study of T cells after yellow fever vaccination. General observations from the study: Clones from primary vaccination mostly reappeared after the booster (96% CD4, over 85% CD8).

This clonotype has a count of ten or more. The antigen is undetermined. There are 13 residues in the CDR3. Looked up from germline, CDR1 is SGHRS and CDR2 is YFSETQ. V lost 5 bases and J lost 0, with 8 bases in between. MiXCR was run by TCRdb on the 5' RACE reads, yielding one entry per CDR3 protein. The sample has around 27,000 distinct CDR3 sequences; 4.4% are singletons. Source: CD8+ T cells sorted from PBMCs, taken 5 days after the yellow fever booster vaccination. The chain uses TRBV5-1 and TRBJ1-2; no reliable D call. The TCR originated in a man aged 25-45 years who received the YFV17D yellow fever vaccine. CDR3 residues: CASSGSTNYGYTF. The DNA for the CDR3 is TGCGCCAGCAGTGGATCTACTAACTATGGCTACACCTTC.